This T cell receptor beta chain was identified during a study of T cell responses to AZD1222 COVID-19 vaccine. The data were produced by immunoSEQ multiplex PCR, yet TCRdb's version contains in-frame clones alone and is incomplete. Of 100,000 to 150,000 clones in the sample, approximately 89% were seen once. Of note for this clone: The antigen is undetermined.

Study observations and caveats: It was only after the peak T cell response that any repertoires were sampled.

The CDR3 loop spans 14 amino acids. V dropped 6 bases and J dropped 8; count of bases not matched to a gene: 6. CDR1 MNHEY and CDR2 SVGAGI come from the germline V gene. The sequencing used peripheral blood, collected on day 0 of AZD1222 vaccination. The rearrangement uses TRBV6-5 and TRBJ1-4; the match to TRBD1 covers 10 bases. The origin of this receptor is an adult in good health. CDR3 loop: CASRPGQGREKLFF. CDR3 bases: TGTGCCAGCAGACCGGGACAGGGGAGGGAAAAACTGTTTTTT.